This T cell receptor (beta chain) was captured in a study of shared clonotypes between healthy human individuals. Study details: Per donor, three plates held CD4 naive cells, three held CD4 memory, two held CD8 naive and one held CD8 memory. General observations from the study: Enrolling few donors narrowed the genetic and exposure-history diversity that was represented. A handful of donors held about 5.1% of naive CD4 clonotypes in common.

Concerning this clone: Its antigen remains unknown. A much larger clone sits a single nucleotide away, making a read error possible.

Deep was the level at which the assay was run. The protocol was immunoSEQ multiplex PCR, while the TCRdb copy is restricted to in-frame clones and leaves out a portion. The sample includes around 690,000 clones, about 90% of them seen just once. Deletions cut 2 bases from V and 2 bases from J, with 5 bases between. The germline gives CDR1 SGHKS, CDR2 YYEKEE (reference sequence). The CDR3 is made up of 12 amino acids. The chain joins TRBV5-5 to TRBJ2-7, with no clear D. This TCR derives from a man aged 18 to 35 in good health. Some clones in this sample may be carry-over from other donors' samples. Sequences were obtained from memory CD8+ T cells from PBMCs. This sample's subset: CD45RO+ cells pooled with CCR7-negative TemRA cells. The CDR3 loop reads CASSLGAYEQYF. The CDR3 DNA is TGTGCCAGCAGCTTAGGAGCCTACGAGCAGTACTTC.